This T cell receptor (beta chain) was sequenced in a study of early T cells in non-severe SARS-CoV-2 infection. CDR3 size: 15 residues. Trimming removed 6 bases from V and 2 bases from J; junction bases left unmatched: 9. Per germline, CDR1 MNHEY and CDR2 SVGEGT. Unique molecular identifier tags were affixed to discrete cDNA molecules. TCRdb itself ran the 5' RACE reads through MiXCR, one entry per CDR3 protein. Of tens of thousands of distinct CDR3 sequences listed, 15% to 18% are singletons. This clonotype turned up a few times. The sequence was collected from an adult who was a healthcare worker with PCR-confirmed SARS-CoV-2 infection or an uninfected control (not recorded which). This chain uses TRBV6-2 or TRBV6-3 with TRBJ1-2, with 7 bases lining up with TRBD1. Sequencing was performed on whole blood. The CDR3 DNA is TGTGCCAGCAGGACTACAGGGGCCGGGAACTATGGCTACACCTTC. Its protein product is CASRTTGAGNYGYTF.